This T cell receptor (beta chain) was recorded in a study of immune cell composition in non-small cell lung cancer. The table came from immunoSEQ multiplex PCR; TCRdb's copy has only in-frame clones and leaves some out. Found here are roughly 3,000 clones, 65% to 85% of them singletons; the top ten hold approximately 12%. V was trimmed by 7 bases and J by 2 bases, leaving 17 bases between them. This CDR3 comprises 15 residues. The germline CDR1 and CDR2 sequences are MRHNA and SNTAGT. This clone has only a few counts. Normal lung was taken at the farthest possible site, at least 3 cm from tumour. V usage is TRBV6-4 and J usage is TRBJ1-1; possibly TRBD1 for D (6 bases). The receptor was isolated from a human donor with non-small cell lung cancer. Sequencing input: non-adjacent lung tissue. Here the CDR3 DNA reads TGTGCCAGCACCCAGGTCGGACAGACCAACACTGAAGCTTTCTTT. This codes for CASTQVGQTNTEAFF.